This TCR beta chain emerged from a study of cytomegalovirus exposure and HLA in healthy donors. PCR employed 60 Vbeta and 13 Jbeta primers. TCRdb's copy holds only in-frame clones and misses some; the assay was immunoSEQ multiplex PCR. The repertoire holds around 170,000 clones, roughly four fifths seen once, with under 0.9% in the top ten. Study-wide findings and caveats: Likely technical artifact: a cluster of highly shared sequence variants. Roughly uniform sequencing depth across donors was assumed, possibly incorrectly. HLA alleles showed associations with some 17,000 TCR beta sequences in a later analysis, at a 0.05 false discovery rate.

As to this clone: No antigen is known for it.

The sequenced material came from PBMCs. The receptor was isolated from a woman between 18 and 29 years old in good health and CMV-seronegative.

Here the CDR3 reads CASSLEGLALYEQYF. The CDR3 nucleotides read TGTGCCAGCAGCTTAGAAGGGCTAGCGCTCTACGAGCAGTACTTC. The gene calls are TRBV7-2 and TRBJ2-7; tentative D call: TRBD2 (6 bases). CDR1 and CDR2 (germline): SGHTA, FQGNSA. Trimming removed 1 base from V and 3 bases from J, with 13 bases in between. The CDR3 spans 15 residues.